This T cell receptor (beta chain) was identified during a study of early T cells in non-severe SARS-CoV-2 infection. About the study: Sequencing of bulk RNA from unsorted whole blood was done, without chain pairing.

In regard to this clonotype: The antigen remains undetermined.

V was clipped by 1 base and J by 3 bases, with 10 bases between them. Germline CDR1 MGHDK, CDR2 SYGVNS. The CDR3 contains 14 residues. Study-level points and caveats: Matching results from VDJdb favored anti-spike CD8 responses, leaving private and CD4 specificities undetected.

In the library, individual cDNA molecules carried attached unique molecular identifiers. TCRdb re-analysed the 5' RACE reads in MiXCR, keeping a single row per CDR3 protein. There are 50,000 to 85,000 distinct CDR3 sequences in the sample; approximately 8.3% occur only once, and roughly 3.2% lies in the top ten. Sequences were obtained from whole blood. The rearrangement uses TRBV25-1 and TRBJ2-7; tentative D call: TRBD1 (6 bases). This receptor was taken from an adult who was a healthcare worker with PCR-confirmed SARS-CoV-2 infection or an uninfected control (not recorded which). The CDR3 DNA reads as TGTGCCAGCAGTGAATGGAGAGGGGGCTACGAGCAGTACTTC. Its protein product is CASSEWRGGYEQYF.